These 2 T cell receptor beta chains were sequenced from one sample in a study of shared clonotypes between healthy human individuals. Assay: immunoSEQ multiplex PCR; the TCRdb copy retains only in-frame clones and omits some. The data contain roughly 1,000,000 clones, around three quarters of them seen just once; the ten biggest clones take up 0.5% to 0.6%. Sequences were obtained from memory CD4+ T cells from PBMCs. Subset meaning: CD45RA-negative fraction. The source is a man aged 18 to 29 in good health. Some clones in this sample may be carry-over from other donors' samples.

The J gene is TRBJ2-2, the V gene TRBV28; D is perhaps TRBD1 (5 bases). Germline V CDR1 and CDR2: MDHEN, SYDVKM. The length of the CDR3 is 14 residues. V lost 2 bases and J lost 6, with 10 bases in between. The CDR3 loop is CASSLVQGPGELFF. As DNA, the CDR3 is TGTGCCAGCAGTTTAGTTCAGGGTCCCGGGGAGCTGTTTTTT.

The chain uses TRBV5-1 and TRBJ2-5; D may be TRBD2 (5 bases). Between the trimmed V and J ends, which lost 0 bases and 5 bases, there was a span of 11 bases. CDR3 length: 14 amino acids. CDR1 SGHRS and CDR2 YFSETQ come from the germline V gene. The CDR3 region is CASSLAGVWETQYF. The DNA of the CDR3 is TGCGCCAGCAGCTTGGCCGGGGTCTGGGAGACCCAGTACTTC.